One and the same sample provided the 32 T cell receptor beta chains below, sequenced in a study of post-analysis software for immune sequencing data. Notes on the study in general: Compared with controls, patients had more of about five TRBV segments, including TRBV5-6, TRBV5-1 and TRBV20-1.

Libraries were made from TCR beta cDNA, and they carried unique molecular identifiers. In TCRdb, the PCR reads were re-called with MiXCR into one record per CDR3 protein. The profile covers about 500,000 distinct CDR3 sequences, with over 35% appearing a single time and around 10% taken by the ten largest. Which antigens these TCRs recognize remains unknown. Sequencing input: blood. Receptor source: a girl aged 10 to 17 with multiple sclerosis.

This chain's CDR3 is CASSVSGTRSIEQFF. As DNA, the CDR3 is TGTGCCAGCAGCGTTAGCGGGACGAGGTCTATTGAGCAGTTCTTC. The rearrangement uses TRBV9 and TRBJ2-1, with 8 bases lining up with TRBD2. Trimming took 2 bases from V and 9 from J; bases not matched to a gene: 10. Germline-derived CDR1 and CDR2 are SGDLS and YYNGEE. CDR3 length: 15 residues.

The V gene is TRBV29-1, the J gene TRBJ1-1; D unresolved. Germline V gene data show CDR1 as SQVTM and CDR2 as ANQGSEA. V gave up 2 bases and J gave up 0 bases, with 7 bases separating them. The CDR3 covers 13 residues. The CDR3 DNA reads TGCAGCGTTGAACAGCTTTTGAACACTGAAGCTTTCTTT. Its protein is CSVEQLLNTEAFF.

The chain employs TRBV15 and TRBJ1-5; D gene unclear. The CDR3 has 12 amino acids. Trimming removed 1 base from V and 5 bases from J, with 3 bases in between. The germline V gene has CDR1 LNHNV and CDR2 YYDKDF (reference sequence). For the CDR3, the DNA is TGTGCCACCAGCAGAGGGGATCAGCCCCAGCATTTT. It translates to CATSRGDQPQHF.

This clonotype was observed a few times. CDR3 DNA sequence: TGTGCCAGCAGCGTGACTAGCGGGAGGTACGCAGATACGCAGTATTTT. Translation: CASSVTSGRYADTQYF. The chain links TRBV9 to TRBJ2-3, with TRBD2 identical over 13 bases. The CDR3 length is 16 residues. CDR1 is SGDLS, CDR2 YYNGEE, per germline. V dropped 2 bases and J dropped 4; count of bases not matched to a gene: 4.

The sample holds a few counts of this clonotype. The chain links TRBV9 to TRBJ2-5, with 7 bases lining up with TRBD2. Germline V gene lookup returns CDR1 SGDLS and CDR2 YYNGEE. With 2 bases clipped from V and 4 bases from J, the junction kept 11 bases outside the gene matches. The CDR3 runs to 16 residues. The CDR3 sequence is CASSVGSEGGRETQYF. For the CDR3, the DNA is TGTGCCAGCAGCGTTGGGTCAGAGGGAGGGCGAGAGACCCAGTACTTC. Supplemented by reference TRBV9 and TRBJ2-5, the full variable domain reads DSGVTQTPKHLITATGQRVTLRCSPRSGDLSVYWYQQSLDQGLQFLIQYYNGEERAKGNILERFSAQQFPDLHSELNLSSLELGDSALYFCASSVGSEGGRETQYFGPGTRLLVL.

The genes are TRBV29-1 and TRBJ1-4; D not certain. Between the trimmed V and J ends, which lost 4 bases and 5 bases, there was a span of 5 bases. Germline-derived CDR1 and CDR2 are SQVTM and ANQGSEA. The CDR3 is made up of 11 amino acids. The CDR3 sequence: CSVVVNEKLFF. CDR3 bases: TGCAGCGTTGTAGTGAATGAAAAACTGTTTTTT.

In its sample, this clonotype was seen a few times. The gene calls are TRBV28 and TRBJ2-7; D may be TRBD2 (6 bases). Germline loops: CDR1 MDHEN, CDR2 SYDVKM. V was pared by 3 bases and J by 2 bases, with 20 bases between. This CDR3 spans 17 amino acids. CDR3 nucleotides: TGTGCCAGCAGTTTGGTCCTGGCTGGGGGGTTCACCTACGAGCAGTACTTC. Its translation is CASSLVLAGGFTYEQYF.

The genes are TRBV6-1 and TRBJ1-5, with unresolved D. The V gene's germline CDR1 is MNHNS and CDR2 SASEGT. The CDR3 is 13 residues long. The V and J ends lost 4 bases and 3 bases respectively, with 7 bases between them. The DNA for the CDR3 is TGTGCCAGCAGTGGAAACAACAATCAGCCCCAGCATTTT. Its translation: CASSGNNNQPQHF.

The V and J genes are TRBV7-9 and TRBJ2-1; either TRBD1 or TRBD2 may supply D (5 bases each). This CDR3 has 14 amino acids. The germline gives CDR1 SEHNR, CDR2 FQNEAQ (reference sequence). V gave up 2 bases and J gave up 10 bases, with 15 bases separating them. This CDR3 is CASSLMAGGSEQFF. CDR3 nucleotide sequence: TGTGCCAGCAGCTTAATGGCTGGGGGTTCCGAGCAGTTCTTC.

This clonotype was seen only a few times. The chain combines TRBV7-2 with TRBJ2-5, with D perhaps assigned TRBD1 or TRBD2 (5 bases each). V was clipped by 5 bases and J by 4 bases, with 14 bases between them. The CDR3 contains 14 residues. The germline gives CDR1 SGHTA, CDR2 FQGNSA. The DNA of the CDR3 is TGTGCCAGCAGCCGGGACGCCGAGGGAGAGACCCAGTACTTC. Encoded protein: CASSRDAEGETQYF.

CDR3 in amino acids: CASSLERSGPLLEQYF. The CDR3 coding sequence is TGTGCCAGCAGCTTAGAAAGGTCAGGGCCCCTTCTCGAGCAGTACTTC. V gene TRBV7-9 combines with J gene TRBJ2-7, with D tentatively TRBD1 (5 bases). The CDR3 extends over 16 amino acids. The germline V gene encodes CDR1 SEHNR and CDR2 FQNEAQ (reference sequence). V was cut by 1 base and J by 6 bases, with 19 bases left in between.

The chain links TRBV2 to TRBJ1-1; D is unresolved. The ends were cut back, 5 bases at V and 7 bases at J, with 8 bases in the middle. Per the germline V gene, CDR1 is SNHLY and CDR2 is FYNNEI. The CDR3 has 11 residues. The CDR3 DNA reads TGTGCCAGCAGTCCGAGTGTTGAAGCTTTCTTT. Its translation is CASSPSVEAFF.

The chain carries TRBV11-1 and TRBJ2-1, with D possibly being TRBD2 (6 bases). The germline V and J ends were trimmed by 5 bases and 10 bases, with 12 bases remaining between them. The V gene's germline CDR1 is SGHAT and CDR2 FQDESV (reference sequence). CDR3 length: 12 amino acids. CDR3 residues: CASSAGPWEQFF. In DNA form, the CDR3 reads TGTGCCAGCAGCGCGGGGCCTTGGGAGCAGTTCTTC.

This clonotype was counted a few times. The CDR3 DNA is TGTGCCAGCAGTTCCCCTAAGGGCGGGAGAGTCTCCGAGCAGTACTTC. The encoded protein is CASSSPKGGRVSEQYF. The chain has TRBV12-3 or TRBV12-4 and TRBJ2-7; 7 bases are shared with TRBD2. Losses at the gene ends were 4 bases for V and 6 bases for J; bases not matched to a gene: 15. This CDR3 has 16 residues.

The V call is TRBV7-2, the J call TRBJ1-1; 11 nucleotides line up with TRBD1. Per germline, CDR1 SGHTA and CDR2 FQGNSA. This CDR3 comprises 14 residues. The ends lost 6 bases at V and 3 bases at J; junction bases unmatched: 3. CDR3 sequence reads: CASRDRGQDTEAFF. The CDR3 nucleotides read TGTGCCAGCAGGGACAGGGGGCAAGACACTGAAGCTTTCTTT.

CDR3 nucleotide sequence: TGTGCCAGCAGTGACCGACGGAGCTCCTACGAGCAGTACTTC. Translation gives CASSDRRSSYEQYF. The gene calls are TRBV2 and TRBJ2-7; D remains ambiguous. In germline, CDR1 is SNHLY, CDR2 FYNNEI. The length of the CDR3 is 14 residues. The ends were cut back, 3 bases at V and 0 bases at J, with 9 bases in the middle.

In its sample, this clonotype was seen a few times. CDR3 sequence (DNA): TGCGCCAGCAGCTTGGACGGTGTCCCTAGCACAGATACGCAGTATTTT. It is translated as CASSLDGVPSTDTQYF. The chain links TRBV5-1 to TRBJ2-3; D not resolved. The CDR3 is 16 amino acids. The germline CDR1 and CDR2 sequences are SGHRS and YFSETQ. Deletions cut 0 bases from V and 0 bases from J, with 11 bases between.

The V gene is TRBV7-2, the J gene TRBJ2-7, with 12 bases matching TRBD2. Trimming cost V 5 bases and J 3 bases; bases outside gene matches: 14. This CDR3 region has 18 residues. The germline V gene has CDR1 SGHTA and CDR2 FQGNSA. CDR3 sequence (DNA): TGTGCCAGCAGCACCCAGGCTAGCGGGAGGGCCCTAATCTACGAGCAGTACTTC. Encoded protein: CASSTQASGRALIYEQYF.

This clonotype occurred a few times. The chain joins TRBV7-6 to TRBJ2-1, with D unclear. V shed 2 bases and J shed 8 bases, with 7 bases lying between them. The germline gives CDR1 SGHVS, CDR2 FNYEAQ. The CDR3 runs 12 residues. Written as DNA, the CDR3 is TGTGCCAGCAGCTTACCTAGGGATGAGCAGTTCTTC. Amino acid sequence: CASSLPRDEQFF.

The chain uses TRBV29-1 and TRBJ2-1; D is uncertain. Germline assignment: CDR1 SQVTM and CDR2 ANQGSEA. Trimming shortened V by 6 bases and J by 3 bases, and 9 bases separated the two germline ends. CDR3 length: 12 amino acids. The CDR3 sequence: CSVMENYNEQFF. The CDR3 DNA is TGCAGCGTCATGGAAAACTACAATGAGCAGTTCTTC.

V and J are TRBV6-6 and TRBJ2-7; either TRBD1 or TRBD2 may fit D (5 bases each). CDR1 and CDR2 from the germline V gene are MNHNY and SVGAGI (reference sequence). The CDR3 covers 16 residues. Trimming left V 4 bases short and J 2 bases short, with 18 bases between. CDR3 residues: CASSSLWDGSPYEQYF. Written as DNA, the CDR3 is TGTGCCAGCAGTTCCCTATGGGACGGCAGTCCCTACGAGCAGTACTTC.

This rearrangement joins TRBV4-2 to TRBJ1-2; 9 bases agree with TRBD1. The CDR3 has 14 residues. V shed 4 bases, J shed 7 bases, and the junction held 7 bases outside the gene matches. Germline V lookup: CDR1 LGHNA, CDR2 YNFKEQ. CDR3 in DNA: TGTGCCAGCAGCCCTTCCCGGGACAGGGCTGGCTACACCTTC. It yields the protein CASSPSRDRAGYTF.

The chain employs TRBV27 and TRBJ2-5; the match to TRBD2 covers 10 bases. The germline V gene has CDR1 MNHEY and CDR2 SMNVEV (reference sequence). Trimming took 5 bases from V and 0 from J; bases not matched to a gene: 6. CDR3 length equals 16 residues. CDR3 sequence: CASSAQLAGYQETQYF. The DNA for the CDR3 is TGTGCCAGCAGTGCCCAACTAGCGGGGTACCAAGAGACCCAGTACTTC.

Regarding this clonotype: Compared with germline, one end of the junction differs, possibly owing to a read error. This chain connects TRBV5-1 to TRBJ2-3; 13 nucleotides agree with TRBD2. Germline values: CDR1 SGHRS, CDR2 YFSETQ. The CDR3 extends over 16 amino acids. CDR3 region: CTSSLRTSGSADTQYF. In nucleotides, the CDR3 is TGCACCAGCAGCCTCCGGACTAGCGGGAGTGCAGATACGCAGTATTTT.

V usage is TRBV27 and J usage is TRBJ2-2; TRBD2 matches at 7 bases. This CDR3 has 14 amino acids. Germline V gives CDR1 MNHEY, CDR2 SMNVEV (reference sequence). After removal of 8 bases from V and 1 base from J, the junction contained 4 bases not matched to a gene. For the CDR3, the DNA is TGTGCCAGCCTACAGCGGGAGAACACCGGGGAGCTGTTTTTT. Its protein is CASLQRENTGELFF.

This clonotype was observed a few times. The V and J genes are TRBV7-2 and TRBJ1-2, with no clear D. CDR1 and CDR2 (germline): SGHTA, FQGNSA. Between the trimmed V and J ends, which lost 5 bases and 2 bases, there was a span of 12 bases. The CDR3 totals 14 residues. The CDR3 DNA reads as TGTGCCAGCAGCCCGCGTCAGCCCAACTATGGCTACACCTTC. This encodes CASSPRQPNYGYTF.

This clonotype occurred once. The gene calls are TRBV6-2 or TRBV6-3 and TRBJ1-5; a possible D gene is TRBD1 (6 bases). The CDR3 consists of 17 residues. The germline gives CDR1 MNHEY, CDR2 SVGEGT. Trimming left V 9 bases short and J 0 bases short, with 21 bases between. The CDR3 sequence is CASTHAGPTGSNQPQHF. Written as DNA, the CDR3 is TGTGCCAGTACTCACGCGGGTCCGACAGGTAGCAATCAGCCCCAGCATTTT.

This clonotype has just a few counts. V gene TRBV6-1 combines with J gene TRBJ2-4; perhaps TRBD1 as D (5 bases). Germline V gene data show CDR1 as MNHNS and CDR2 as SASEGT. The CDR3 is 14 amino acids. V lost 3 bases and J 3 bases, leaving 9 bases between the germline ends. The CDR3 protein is CASSEPGRKNIQYF. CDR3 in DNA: TGTGCCAGCAGTGAGCCAGGGCGCAAAAACATTCAGTACTTC.

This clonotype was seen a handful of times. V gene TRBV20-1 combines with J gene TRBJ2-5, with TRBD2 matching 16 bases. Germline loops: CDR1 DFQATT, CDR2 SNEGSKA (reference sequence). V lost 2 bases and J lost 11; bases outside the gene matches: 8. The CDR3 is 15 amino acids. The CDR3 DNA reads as TGCAGTGCTAGAACCCCCGGGACTAGCGGGGGGGAGCAGTACTTC. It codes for CSARTPGTSGGEQYF.

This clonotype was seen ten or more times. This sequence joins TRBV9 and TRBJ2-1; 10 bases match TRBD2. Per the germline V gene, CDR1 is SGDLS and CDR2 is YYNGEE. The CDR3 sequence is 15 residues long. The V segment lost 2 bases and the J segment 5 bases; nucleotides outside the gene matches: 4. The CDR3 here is CASSVLAGGNNEQFF. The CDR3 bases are TGTGCCAGCAGCGTTTTAGCGGGAGGTAACAATGAGCAGTTCTTC.

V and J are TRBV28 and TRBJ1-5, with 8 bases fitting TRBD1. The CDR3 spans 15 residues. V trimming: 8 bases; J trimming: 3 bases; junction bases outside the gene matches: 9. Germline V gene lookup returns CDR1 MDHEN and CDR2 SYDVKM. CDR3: CASGIPTGDNQPQHF. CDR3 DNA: TGTGCCAGCGGTATACCGACAGGGGACAATCAGCCCCAGCATTTT.

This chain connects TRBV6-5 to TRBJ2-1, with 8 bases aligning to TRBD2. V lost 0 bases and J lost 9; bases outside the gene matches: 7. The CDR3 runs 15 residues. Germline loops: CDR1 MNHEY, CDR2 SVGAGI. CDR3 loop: CASSYSGGRIREQFF. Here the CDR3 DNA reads TGTGCCAGCAGTTACTCTGGCGGGAGGATTCGTGAGCAGTTCTTC.